Each of the 24 T cell receptor beta chains below was sequenced from the same sample in a study of cytomegalovirus exposure and HLA in healthy donors. PCR primers comprised 60 Vbeta and 13 Jbeta primers. Generated by immunoSEQ multiplex PCR, the TCRdb table keeps only in-frame clones and is missing some. The sample table sets out 150,000 to 200,000 clones. The specimen was PBMCs. Receptor source: a man aged 25 to 40 in good health and CMV-seronegative.

The rearrangement uses TRBV28 and TRBJ1-5; 9 bases map to TRBD1. J gave up 3 bases and V 3 bases, and 3 bases lay outside the gene matches. The CDR3 spans 15 residues. Germline V gene lookup returns CDR1 MDHEN and CDR2 SYDVKM. The CDR3 region is CASSFGDRDNQPQHF. CDR3 coding DNA: TGTGCCAGCAGTTTTGGGGACAGGGACAATCAGCCCCAGCATTTT.

The V gene is TRBV30, the J gene TRBJ2-3; the D is unclear. CDR1 GTSNPN and CDR2 SVGIG come from the germline V gene (reference sequence). CDR3 size: 12 residues. V was pared by 2 bases and J by 2 bases, with 5 bases between. In nucleotides, the CDR3 is TGTGCCTGGAGTCGTCTCACAGATACGCAGTATTTT. Its protein product is CAWSRLTDTQYF.

The chain couples TRBV5-1 to TRBJ2-1; TRBD2 might be the D (6 bases). Trimming took off 0 bases at V and 15 bases at J, with 19 bases between the two ends. This CDR3 is built from 14 residues. Germline assignment: CDR1 SGHRS and CDR2 YFSETQ. This CDR3 reads CASSLELLGGIAFF. CDR3 nucleotides: TGCGCCAGCAGCTTGGAGCTTCTAGGCGGGATTGCGTTCTTC.

The J gene is TRBJ2-7, the V gene TRBV9, with D perhaps matching TRBD1 (6 bases). Germline V gene data show CDR1 as SGDLS and CDR2 as YYNGEE. The V and J ends lost 0 bases and 3 bases respectively, with 10 bases between them. The CDR3 consists of 14 residues. This CDR3 reads CASSVEGDLYEQYF. The CDR3, as DNA: TGTGCCAGCAGCGTAGAGGGGGACCTCTACGAGCAGTACTTC.

The chain employs TRBV10-3 and TRBJ2-3, with 15 bases that match TRBD2. The length of the CDR3 is 19 residues. Germline CDR1 is ENHRY and CDR2 is SYGVKD. Trimming removed 6 bases from V and 2 bases from J; junction bases left unmatched: 12. The DNA for the CDR3 is TGTGCCATCAGCAGCATCCGGACTAGCGGGGGGGTCGACACAGATACGCAGTATTTT. This sequence encodes CAISSIRTSGGVDTDTQYF.

The chain couples TRBV27 to TRBJ2-4; D is uncertain. This CDR3 contains 14 residues. Trimming pared 3 bases from V and 0 bases from J, leaving 6 bases between. Germline CDR1 and CDR2: MNHEY and SMNVEV (reference sequence). The CDR3 protein is CASSFSGAKNIQYF. CDR3 nucleotides: TGTGCCAGCAGTTTCTCGGGAGCCAAAAACATTCAGTACTTC.

The chain carries TRBV7-6 and TRBJ1-2; possibly TRBD1 for D (6 bases). This CDR3 comprises 14 residues. CDR1 and CDR2 (germline): SGHVS, FNYEAQ. Trimming stripped 8 bases from V and 6 bases from J, with 19 bases between. The chain's CDR3 is CASGITGTTDGYTF. CDR3 DNA: TGTGCCAGCGGGATCACAGGGACGACGGATGGCTACACCTTC.

V usage is TRBV9 and J usage is TRBJ2-3; possibly TRBD2 for D (7 bases). Trimming took off 1 base at V and 6 bases at J, with 18 bases between the two ends. The CDR3 is 16 residues long. The germline CDR1 and CDR2 sequences are SGDLS and YYNGEE. The CDR3 here is CASSVPRRGGSDTQYF. The CDR3, as DNA: TGTGCCAGCAGCGTACCAAGGAGGGGGGGCTCGGATACGCAGTATTTT.

V is TRBV10-3 and J is TRBJ1-2; 7 bases line up with TRBD1. The CDR3 has 14 residues. V shed 6 bases, J shed 0 bases, and the junction held 4 bases outside the gene matches. Germline lookup yields CDR1 ENHRY and CDR2 SYGVKD. CDR3: CAISRDSPNYGYTF. The CDR3 DNA is TGTGCCATCAGCCGGGACAGCCCTAACTATGGCTACACCTTC.

The V call is TRBV9, the J call TRBJ1-3; 7 bases agree with TRBD1. The trim removed 3 bases at V and 4 bases at J, leaving 10 bases unmatched. Germline V gene sequence: CDR1 SGDLS, CDR2 YYNGEE. The CDR3 spans 16 residues. The CDR3 nucleotides are TGTGCCAGCAGCGGAGAGACAGGGACCATAGGAAACACCATATATTTT. Translating gives CASSGETGTIGNTIYF.

The chain couples TRBV5-6 to TRBJ2-3; a weak D match, TRBD2 (5 bases). This CDR3 has 16 amino acids. Germline CDR1 SGHDT, CDR2 YYEEEE. Trimming left V 0 bases short and J 1 base short, with 12 bases between. The CDR3 coding sequence is TGTGCCAGCAGCTTGGGAGGTTGGGAGCGCACAGATACGCAGTATTTT. It encodes CASSLGGWERTDTQYF.

The chain employs TRBV28 and TRBJ1-1; D unresolved. The V gene lost 6 bases and the J gene lost 0 bases, with 14 bases spanning the gap. CDR1 MDHEN and CDR2 SYDVKM come from the germline V gene. This CDR3 has 15 residues. CDR3: CASRFNSPMNTEAFF. The CDR3 DNA reads TGTGCCAGCAGGTTTAACAGTCCCATGAACACTGAAGCTTTCTTT.

The chain's CDR3 is CASSEAGTGYEQYF. The CDR3, as DNA: TGTGCCAGCAGTGAAGCGGGGACAGGCTACGAGCAGTACTTC. This chain joins TRBV6-1 and TRBJ2-7; TRBD1 matches 8 bases. Unmatched junction bases numbered 1, after V lost 0 bases and J lost 3 bases. Looked up from germline, CDR1 is MNHNS and CDR2 is SASEGT. The length of the CDR3 is 14 residues.

This chain joins TRBV7-8 and TRBJ1-2; D gene unclear. The germline V gene has CDR1 SGHVS and CDR2 FQNEAQ. V dropped 5 bases and J dropped 8 bases, with 18 bases sitting between them. The CDR3 is 14 amino acids. CDR3 in amino acids: CASSPPLTGGGYTF. DNA for the CDR3: TGTGCCAGCAGCCCACCCCTTACCGGCGGGGGCTACACCTTC. Supplemented by reference TRBV7-8 and TRBJ1-2, the full variable domain reads GAGVSQSPRYKVAKRGQDVALRCDPISGHVSLFWYQQALGQGPEFLTYFQNEAQLDKSGLPSDRFFAERPEGSVSTLKIQRTQQEDSAVYLCASSPPLTGGGYTFGSGTRLTVV.

This rearrangement joins TRBV5-1 to TRBJ2-2, with 12 nucleotides matching TRBD2. The V gene end was trimmed by 7 bases and the J gene end by 5 bases; junction bases not matched to a gene: 6. There are 15 residues in the CDR3. Germline CDR1 reads SGHRS; CDR2 reads YFSETQ. CDR3 coding DNA: TGCGCCAGCGCACTAGCGGGAGGAGAGACCGGGGAGCTGTTTTTT. Amino acids: CASALAGGETGELFF.

V and J are TRBV30 and TRBJ1-1; 8 bases line up with TRBD1. The V segment lost 3 bases and the J segment 1 base; nucleotides outside the gene matches: 7. The CDR3 has 15 amino acids. Germline values: CDR1 GTSNPN, CDR2 SVGIG (reference sequence). The CDR3, as DNA: TGTGCCTGGAGGGCCTCCGGGACAGGGAACACTGAAGCTTTCTTT. As protein: CAWRASGTGNTEAFF.

This rearrangement joins TRBV19 to TRBJ2-3, with 8 positions matching TRBD2. The CDR3 is 16 amino acids. Germline V gives CDR1 LNHDA, CDR2 SQIVND (reference sequence). The V gene end was trimmed by 3 bases and the J gene end by 4 bases; junction bases not matched to a gene: 9. The CDR3 nucleotides are TGTGCCAGTAGTATCGAGGGACTAGGAGGGGCAGATACGCAGTATTTT. Translated, it gives CASSIEGLGGADTQYF.

This chain joins TRBV2 and TRBJ2-1; 10 nucleotides agree with TRBD2. V trimming: 4 bases; J trimming: 8 bases; junction bases outside the gene matches: 14. The CDR3 extends over 17 amino acids. Germline lookup yields CDR1 SNHLY and CDR2 FYNNEI. DNA for the CDR3: TGTGCCAGCAGTGGGGTAAGAGGACTAGCGGCGCCGGATGAGCAGTTCTTC. It encodes CASSGVRGLAAPDEQFF.

J is TRBJ1-4 and V is TRBV9, with D tentatively TRBD1 (6 bases). Deletions cut 0 bases from V and 4 bases from J, with 13 bases between. Germline loops: CDR1 SGDLS, CDR2 YYNGEE. This CDR3 contains 16 residues. CDR3 DNA: TGTGCCAGCAGCGTAGCTGAGGCAGGGGATAATGAAAAACTGTTTTTT. Protein sequence: CASSVAEAGDNEKLFF.

The J gene is TRBJ2-7, the V gene TRBV27, with D perhaps matching TRBD1 (7 bases). V lost 0 bases, J lost 4 bases, and 13 bases lay in between. From germline, CDR1 is MNHEY and CDR2 SMNVEV (reference sequence). The length of the CDR3 is 15 residues. CDR3 sequence: CASSLSRAGGYEQYF. CDR3 nucleotides: TGTGCCAGCAGTTTATCCCGGGCAGGGGGGTACGAGCAGTACTTC.

This chain links TRBV2 with TRBJ2-7; TRBD2 matches 10 bases. CDR1 and CDR2 from the germline V gene are SNHLY and FYNNEI. Trimming took 5 bases from V and 5 from J; bases not matched to a gene: 18. This CDR3 comprises 18 residues. CDR3 sequence (DNA): TGTGCCAGCAGTTATGTGTCAGCTAGCGGGAGTCTTAAGAACGAGCAGTACTTC. Translated, it gives CASSYVSASGSLKNEQYF.

The chain is built from TRBV6-5 and TRBJ2-7, with D possibly being TRBD1 (6 bases). The germline CDR1 and CDR2 sequences are MNHEY and SVGAGI. With 4 bases removed from V and 3 bases from J, the gap between germline ends came to 10 bases. This CDR3 is 13 amino acids long. CDR3 sequence: CASSLTGRYEQYF. CDR3 sequence (DNA): TGTGCCAGCAGTTTGACAGGTCGCTACGAGCAGTACTTC.

V usage is TRBV18 and J usage is TRBJ1-5; TRBD1 matches 8 bases. Germline loops: CDR1 KGHSH, CDR2 LQKENI. V shed 2 bases, J shed 4 bases, and the junction held 4 bases outside the gene matches. The CDR3 length is 15 residues. CDR3 loop: CASSPGQGLNQPQHF. The CDR3 DNA reads as TGTGCCAGCTCACCAGGACAGGGCTTAAATCAGCCCCAGCATTTT.

The chain has TRBV5-1 and TRBJ2-7, with a tentative D call TRBD1 (6 bases). CDR1 is SGHRS and CDR2 is YFSETQ in the germline V gene. Between the trimmed V and J ends, which lost 4 bases and 3 bases, there was a span of 14 bases. The CDR3 sequence is 14 residues long. CDR3 sequence: CASSPEEDSYEQYF. The CDR3 nucleotides read TGCGCCAGCAGCCCTGAGGAGGACAGCTACGAGCAGTACTTC.